The 2 T cell receptor beta chains below were found in one sample sequenced in a study of regulatory T cells in long-lasting Graves disease. Time point in this sample: newly diagnosed GD, antithyroid drugs for less than 3 months. Making the TCR library involved RNA that had been extracted from PBMCs. Building the TCR beta libraries relied on iRepertoire HTBI primers, and CDR3 regions underwent Arm-PCR. In TCRdb, the multiplex PCR reads were re-called with MiXCR into one record per CDR3 protein. The top ten hold about 32% of the sample, which has 300,000 to 400,000 distinct CDR3 sequences, 16% seen once. These data were also filed under a second study, of T cells in Graves' hyperthyroidism and ophthalmopathy.

The sequences come from peripheral blood mononuclear cells (PBMCs), collected at new diagnosis, from a patient treated with antithyroid drugs. The receptors come from a middle-aged man with Graves disease.

This clonotype came up many times. The chain joins TRBV2 to TRBJ1-6; 7 bases are shared with TRBD1. Germline values: CDR1 SNHLY, CDR2 FYNNEI. J was trimmed by 5 bases and V by 10 bases; bases with no gene match: 8. The CDR3 loop spans 14 amino acids. The CDR3 DNA is TGTGCCATCAATCCAGGGACAGATAATTCACCCCTCCACTTT. Translating it yields CAINPGTDNSPLHF.

The rearrangement joins TRBV28 to TRBJ1-5; D might be TRBD1 (5 bases). This CDR3 is built from 13 residues. The germline CDR1 and CDR2 sequences are MDHEN and SYDVKM. The V end was cut by 8 bases, the J end by 9 bases, with 17 bases between. The CDR3 here is CASCRGALRPQHF. The DNA for the CDR3 is TGTGCCAGCTGCCGCGGGGCCCTAAGGCCCCAGCATTTT. The variable domain in full, completed from reference TRBV28 and TRBJ1-5, reads DVKVTQSSRYLVKRTGEKVFLECVQDMDHENMFWYRQDPGLGLRLIYFSYDVKMKEKGDIPEGYSVSREKKERFSLILESASTNQTSMYLCASCRGALRPQHFGDGTRLSIL.